By share of the sample, the clone carrying this TCR delta chain is large. The sample holds other DNA sequences that translate to the same CDR3. TCRdb re-called the reads with CATT. The data hold roughly 4,500 delta-chain clones, with under 15% observed a single time. The data stem from a study of gamma-delta chains in newborns, infants, children. Looked up from germline, CDR1 is GEAIGNYY and CDR2 is EKD. V was pared by 3 bases and J by 2 bases, with 21 bases between. This CDR3 is 17 amino acids long. The sample comprised blood. The gene calls are TRDV2 and TRDJ1; D perhaps matches TRDD3 (5 bases). This clonotype was obtained from a child who was a newborn, infant or young child, either healthy, febrile or measles-vaccinated (not recorded which). The DNA for the CDR3 is TGTGCCTGTGACTCACTTACTCGGGGGCGTAGAACCGATAAACTCATCTTT. Protein sequence: CACDSLTRGRRTDKLIF.